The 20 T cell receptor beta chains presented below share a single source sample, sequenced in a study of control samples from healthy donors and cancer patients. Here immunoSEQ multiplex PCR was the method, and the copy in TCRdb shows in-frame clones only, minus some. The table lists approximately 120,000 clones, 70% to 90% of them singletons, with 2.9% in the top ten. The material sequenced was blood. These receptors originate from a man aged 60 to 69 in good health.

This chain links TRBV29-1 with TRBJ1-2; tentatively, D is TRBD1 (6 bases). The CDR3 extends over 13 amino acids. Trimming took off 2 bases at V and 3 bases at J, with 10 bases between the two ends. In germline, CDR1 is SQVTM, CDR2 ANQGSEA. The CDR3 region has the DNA TGCAGCGTTGAACCTCAGGGGTACTATGGCTACACCTTC. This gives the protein CSVEPQGYYGYTF.

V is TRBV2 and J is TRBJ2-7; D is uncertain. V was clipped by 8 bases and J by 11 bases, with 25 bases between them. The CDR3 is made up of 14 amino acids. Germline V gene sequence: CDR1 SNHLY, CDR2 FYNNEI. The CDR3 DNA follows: TGTGCCAGCGGCAAGATCCAAACGGCTGGCGTAGAGTACTTC. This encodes CASGKIQTAGVEYF. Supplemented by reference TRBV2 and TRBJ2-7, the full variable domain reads EPEVTQTPSHQVTQMGQEVILRCVPISNHLYFYWYRQILGQKVEFLVSFYNNEISEKSEIFDDQFSVERPDGSNFTLKIRSTKLEDSAMYFCASGKIQTAGVEYFGPGTRLTVT.

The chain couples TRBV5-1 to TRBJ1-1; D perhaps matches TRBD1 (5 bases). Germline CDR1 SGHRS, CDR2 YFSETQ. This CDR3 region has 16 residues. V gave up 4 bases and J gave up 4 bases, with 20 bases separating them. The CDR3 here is CASSPRTRDGVTEAFF. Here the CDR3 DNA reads TGCGCCAGCAGCCCGCGGACAAGGGATGGGGTCACTGAAGCTTTCTTT.

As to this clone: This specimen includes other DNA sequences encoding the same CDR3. The CDR3 DNA reads as TGTGCCAGCAGTTTAGGGGGAAATACGCAGTATTTT. Residues: CASSLGGNTQYF. This chain links TRBV28 with TRBJ2-3; D assignment may be TRBD1 or TRBD2 (5 bases each). V was shortened by 2 bases and J by 7 bases, with 7 bases between the two germline ends. Germline V gene data show CDR1 as MDHEN and CDR2 as SYDVKM. The CDR3 spans 12 residues. Full variable domain (outside the CDR3, taken from reference TRBV28 and TRBJ2-3): DVKVTQSSRYLVKRTGEKVFLECVQDMDHENMFWYRQDPGLGLRLIYFSYDVKMKEKGDIPEGYSVSREKKERFSLILESASTNQTSMYLCASSLGGNTQYFGPGTRLTVL.

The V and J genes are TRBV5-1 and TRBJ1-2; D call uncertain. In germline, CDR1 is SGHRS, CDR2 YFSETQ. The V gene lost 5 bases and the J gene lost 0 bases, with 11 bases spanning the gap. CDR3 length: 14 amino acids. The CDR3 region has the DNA TGCGCCAGCAGTGTATCCGGGGCTAACTATGGCTACACCTTC. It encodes CASSVSGANYGYTF.

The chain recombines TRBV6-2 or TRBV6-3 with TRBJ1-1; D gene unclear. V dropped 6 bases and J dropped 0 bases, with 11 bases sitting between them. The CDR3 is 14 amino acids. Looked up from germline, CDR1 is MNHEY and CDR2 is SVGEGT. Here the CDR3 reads CASSPNAMNTEAFF. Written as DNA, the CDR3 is TGTGCCAGCAGCCCAAATGCCATGAACACTGAAGCTTTCTTT.

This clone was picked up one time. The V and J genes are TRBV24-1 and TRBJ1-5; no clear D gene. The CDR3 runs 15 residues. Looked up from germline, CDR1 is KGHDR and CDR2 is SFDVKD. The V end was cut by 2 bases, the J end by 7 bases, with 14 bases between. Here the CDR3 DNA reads TGTGCCACCAGTGATTCCCGACGGGGATACCAGCCCCAGCATTTT. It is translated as CATSDSRRGYQPQHF.

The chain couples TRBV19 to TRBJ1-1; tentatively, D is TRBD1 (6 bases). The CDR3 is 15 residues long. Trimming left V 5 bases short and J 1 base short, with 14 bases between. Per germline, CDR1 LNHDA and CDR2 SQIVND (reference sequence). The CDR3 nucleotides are TGTGCCAGTAGTCCCAGTGAGACAGGGAACACTGAAGCTTTCTTT. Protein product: CASSPSETGNTEAFF. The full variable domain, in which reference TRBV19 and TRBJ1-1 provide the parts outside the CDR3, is DGGITQSPKYLFRKEGQNVTLSCEQNLNHDAMYWYRQDPGQGLRLIYYSQIVNDFQKGDIAEGYSVSREKKESFPLTVTSAQKNPTAFYLCASSPSETGNTEAFFGQGTRLTVV.

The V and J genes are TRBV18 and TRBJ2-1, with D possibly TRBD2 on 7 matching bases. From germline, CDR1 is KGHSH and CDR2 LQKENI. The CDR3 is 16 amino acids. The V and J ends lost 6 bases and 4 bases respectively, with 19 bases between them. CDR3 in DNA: TGTGCCAGCTCGGTGCTCGGGGGGCCCCTATACAATGAGCAGTTCTTC. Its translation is CASSVLGGPLYNEQFF.

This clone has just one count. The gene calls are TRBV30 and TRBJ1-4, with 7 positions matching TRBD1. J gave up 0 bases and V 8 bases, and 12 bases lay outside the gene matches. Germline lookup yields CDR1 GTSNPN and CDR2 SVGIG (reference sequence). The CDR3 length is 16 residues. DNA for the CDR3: TGTGCCCATAAACCGGGACAGCGAGCAACTAATGAAAAACTGTTTTTT. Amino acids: CAHKPGQRATNEKLFF.

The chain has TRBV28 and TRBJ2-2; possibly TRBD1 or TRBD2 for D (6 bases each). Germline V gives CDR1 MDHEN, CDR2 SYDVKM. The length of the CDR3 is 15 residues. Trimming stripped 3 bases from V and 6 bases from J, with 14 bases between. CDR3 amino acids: CASSFGGPEAGELFF. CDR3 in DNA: TGTGCCAGCAGTTTTGGGGGGCCTGAGGCCGGGGAGCTGTTTTTT.

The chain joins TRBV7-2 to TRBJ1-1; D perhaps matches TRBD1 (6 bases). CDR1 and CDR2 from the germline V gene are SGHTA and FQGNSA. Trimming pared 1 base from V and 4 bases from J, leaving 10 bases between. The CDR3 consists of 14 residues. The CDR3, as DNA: TGTGCCAGCAGCTTAGGAACAGGGACCACTGAAGCTTTCTTT. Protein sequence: CASSLGTGTTEAFF. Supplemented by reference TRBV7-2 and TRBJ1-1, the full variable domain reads GAGVSQSPSNKVTEKGKDVELRCDPISGHTALYWYRQSLGQGLEFLIYFQGNSAPDKSGLPSDRFSAERTGGSVSTLTIQRTQQEDSAVYLCASSLGTGTTEAFFGQGTRLTVV.

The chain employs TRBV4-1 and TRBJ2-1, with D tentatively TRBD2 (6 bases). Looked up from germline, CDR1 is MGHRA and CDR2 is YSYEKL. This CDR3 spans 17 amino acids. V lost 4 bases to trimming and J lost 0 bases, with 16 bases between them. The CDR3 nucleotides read TGCGCCAGCAGCCTTGTAATGGGGGGATCCTCCTACAATGAGCAGTTCTTC. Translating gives CASSLVMGGSSYNEQFF.

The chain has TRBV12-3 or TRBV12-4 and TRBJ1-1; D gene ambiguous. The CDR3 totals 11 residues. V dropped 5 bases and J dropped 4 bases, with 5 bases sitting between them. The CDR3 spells CASSPGTEAFF. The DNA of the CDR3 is TGTGCCAGCAGTCCTGGCACTGAAGCTTTCTTT.

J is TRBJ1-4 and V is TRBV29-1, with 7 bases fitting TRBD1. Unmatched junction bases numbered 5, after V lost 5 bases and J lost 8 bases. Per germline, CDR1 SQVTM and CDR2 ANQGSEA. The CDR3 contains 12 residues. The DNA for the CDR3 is TGCAGCGTTTACAGGGGTGAAGAAAAACTGTTTTTT. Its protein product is CSVYRGEEKLFF.

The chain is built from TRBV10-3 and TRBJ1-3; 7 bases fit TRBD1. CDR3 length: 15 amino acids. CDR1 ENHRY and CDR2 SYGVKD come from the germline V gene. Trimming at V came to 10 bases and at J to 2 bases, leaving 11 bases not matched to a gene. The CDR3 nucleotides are TGTGCCACTTCTTCGGGACAGTATACTGGAAACACCATATATTTT. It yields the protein CATSSGQYTGNTIYF.

The CDR3 reads CASSVLYSSGNTIYF. Here the CDR3 DNA reads TGTGCCAGCAGTGTTTTATACAGCTCTGGAAACACCATATATTTT. The chain employs TRBV6-6 and TRBJ1-3; D is unresolved. Trimming stripped 5 bases from V and 0 bases from J, with 11 bases between. The CDR3 runs to 15 residues. CDR1 MNHNY and CDR2 SVGAGI come from the germline V gene (reference sequence).

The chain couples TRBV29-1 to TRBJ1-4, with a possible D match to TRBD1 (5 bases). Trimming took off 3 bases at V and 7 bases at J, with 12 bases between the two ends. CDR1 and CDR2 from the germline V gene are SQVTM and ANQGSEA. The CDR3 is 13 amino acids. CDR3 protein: CSVDLGRGEKLFF. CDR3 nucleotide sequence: TGCAGCGTTGACTTGGGGCGCGGTGAAAAACTGTTTTTT.

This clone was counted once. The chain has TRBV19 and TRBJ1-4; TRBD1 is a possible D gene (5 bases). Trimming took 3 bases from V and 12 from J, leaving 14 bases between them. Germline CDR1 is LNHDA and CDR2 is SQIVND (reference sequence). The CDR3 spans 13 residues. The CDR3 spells CASSIGVREQLFF. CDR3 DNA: TGTGCCAGTAGTATTGGCGTCAGGGAGCAACTGTTTTTT.

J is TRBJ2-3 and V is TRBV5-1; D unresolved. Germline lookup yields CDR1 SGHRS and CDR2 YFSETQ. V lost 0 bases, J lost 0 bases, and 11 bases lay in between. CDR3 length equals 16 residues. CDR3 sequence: CASSLVPDISTDTQYF. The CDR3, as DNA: TGCGCCAGCAGCTTGGTGCCAGACATAAGCACAGATACGCAGTATTTT.